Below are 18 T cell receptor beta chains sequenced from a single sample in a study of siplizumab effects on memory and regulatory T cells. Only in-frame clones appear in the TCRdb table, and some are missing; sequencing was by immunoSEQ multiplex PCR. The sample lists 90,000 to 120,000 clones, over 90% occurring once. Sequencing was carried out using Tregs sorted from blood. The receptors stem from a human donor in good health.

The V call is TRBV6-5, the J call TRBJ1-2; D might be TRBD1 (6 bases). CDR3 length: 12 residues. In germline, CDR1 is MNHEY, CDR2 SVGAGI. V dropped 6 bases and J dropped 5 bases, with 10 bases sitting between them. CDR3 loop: CASSGQRYGYTF. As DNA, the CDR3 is TGTGCCAGCAGCGGACAGAGATATGGCTACACCTTC.

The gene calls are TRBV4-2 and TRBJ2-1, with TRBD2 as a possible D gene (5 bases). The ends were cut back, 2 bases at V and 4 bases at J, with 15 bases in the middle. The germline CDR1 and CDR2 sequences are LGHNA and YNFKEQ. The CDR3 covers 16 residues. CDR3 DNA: TGTGCCAGCAGCCAAAGCTACGGGATTGGGTACAATGAGCAGTTCTTC. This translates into CASSQSYGIGYNEQFF.

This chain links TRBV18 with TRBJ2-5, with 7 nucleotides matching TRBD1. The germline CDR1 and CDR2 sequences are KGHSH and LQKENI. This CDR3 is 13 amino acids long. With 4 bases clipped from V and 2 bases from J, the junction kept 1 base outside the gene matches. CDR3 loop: CASSRGQQETQYF. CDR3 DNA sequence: TGTGCCAGCTCACGGGGACAGCAAGAGACCCAGTACTTC.

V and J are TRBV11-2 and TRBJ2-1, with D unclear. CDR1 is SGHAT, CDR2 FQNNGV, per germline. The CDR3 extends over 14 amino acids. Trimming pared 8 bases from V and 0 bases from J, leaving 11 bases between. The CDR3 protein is CASSESSSYNEQFF. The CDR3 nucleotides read TGTGCCAGCTCGGAGAGTAGCTCCTACAATGAGCAGTTCTTC.

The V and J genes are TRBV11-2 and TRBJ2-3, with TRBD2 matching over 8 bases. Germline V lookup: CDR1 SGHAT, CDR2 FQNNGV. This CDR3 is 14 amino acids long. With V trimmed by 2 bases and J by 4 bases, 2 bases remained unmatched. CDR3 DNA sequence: TGTGCCAGCAGCTTACCGGGAGGGGCAGATACGCAGTATTTT. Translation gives CASSLPGGADTQYF.

CDR3 region: CASSLLTVTESEQYF. In DNA, the CDR3 is TGTGCCAGCAGCTTACTTACGGTCACGGAAAGCGAGCAGTACTTC. V usage is TRBV11-3 and J usage is TRBJ2-7; D gene unclear. Germline loops: CDR1 SGHNT, CDR2 YENEEA. The CDR3 has 15 residues. V was trimmed by 2 bases and J by 6 bases, leaving 17 bases between them.

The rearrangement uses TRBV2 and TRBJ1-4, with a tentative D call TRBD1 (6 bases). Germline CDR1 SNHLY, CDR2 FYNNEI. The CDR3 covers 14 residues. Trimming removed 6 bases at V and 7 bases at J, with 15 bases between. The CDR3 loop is CASSRTRRGEKLFF. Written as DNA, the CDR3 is TGTGCCAGCAGCCGGACCCGCAGGGGTGAAAAACTGTTTTTT.

CDR3 amino acids: CASSLGPALTQYF. The CDR3 coding sequence is TGTGCCAGCAGCTTAGGCCCGGCGCTTACGCAGTATTTT. This chain uses TRBV11-3 with TRBJ2-3; D remains unclear. Germline CDR1 SGHNT, CDR2 YENEEA. V lost 1 base and J lost 8, with 10 bases in between. CDR3 length: 13 amino acids. Combining the CDR3 with reference TRBV11-3 and TRBJ2-3 gives the whole variable domain EAGVVQSPRYKIIEKKQPVAFWCNPISGHNTLYWYLQNLGQGPELLIRYENEEAVDDSQLPKDRFSAERLKGVDSTLKIQPAELGDSAVYLCASSLGPALTQYFGPGTRLTVL.

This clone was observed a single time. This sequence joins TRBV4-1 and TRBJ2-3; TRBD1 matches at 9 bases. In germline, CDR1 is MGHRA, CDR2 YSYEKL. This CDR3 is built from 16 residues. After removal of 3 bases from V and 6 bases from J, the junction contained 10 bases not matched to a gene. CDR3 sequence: CASSHPGTGKGDTQYF. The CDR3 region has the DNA TGCGCCAGCAGCCACCCAGGGACAGGGAAAGGGGATACGCAGTATTTT.

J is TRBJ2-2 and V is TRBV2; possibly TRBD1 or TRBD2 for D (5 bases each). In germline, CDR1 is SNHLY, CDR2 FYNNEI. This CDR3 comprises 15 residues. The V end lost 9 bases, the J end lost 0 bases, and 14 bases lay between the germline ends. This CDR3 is CASGRETANTGELFF. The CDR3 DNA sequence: TGTGCCAGTGGTAGGGAGACAGCGAACACCGGGGAGCTGTTTTTT.

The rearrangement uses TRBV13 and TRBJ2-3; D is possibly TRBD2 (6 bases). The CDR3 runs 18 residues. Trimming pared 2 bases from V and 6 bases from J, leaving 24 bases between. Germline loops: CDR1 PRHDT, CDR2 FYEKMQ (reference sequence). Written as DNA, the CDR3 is TGTGCCAGCAGCTTACAGGCTTCAGCGGGCTGGCCAGCGGATACGCAGTATTTT. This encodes CASSLQASAGWPADTQYF.

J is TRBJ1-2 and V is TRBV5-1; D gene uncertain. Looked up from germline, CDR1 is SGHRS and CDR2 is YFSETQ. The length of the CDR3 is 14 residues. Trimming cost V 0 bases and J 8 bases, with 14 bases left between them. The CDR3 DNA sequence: TGCGCCAGCAGCTTGGGAACGGGTCTTTTGGGCTACACCTTC. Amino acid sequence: CASSLGTGLLGYTF.

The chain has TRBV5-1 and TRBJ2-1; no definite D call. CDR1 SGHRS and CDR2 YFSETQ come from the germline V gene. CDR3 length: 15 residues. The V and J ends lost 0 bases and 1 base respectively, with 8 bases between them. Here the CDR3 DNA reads TGCGCCAGCAGCTTGGTAATAGCATCCTACAATGAGCAGTTCTTC. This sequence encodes CASSLVIASYNEQFF.

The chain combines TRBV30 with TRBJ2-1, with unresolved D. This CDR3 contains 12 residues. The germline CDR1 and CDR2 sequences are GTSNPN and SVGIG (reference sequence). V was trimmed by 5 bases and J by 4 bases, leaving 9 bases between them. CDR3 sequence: CAWGRRYNEQFF. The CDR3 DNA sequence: TGTGCCTGGGGACGACGGTACAATGAGCAGTTCTTC.

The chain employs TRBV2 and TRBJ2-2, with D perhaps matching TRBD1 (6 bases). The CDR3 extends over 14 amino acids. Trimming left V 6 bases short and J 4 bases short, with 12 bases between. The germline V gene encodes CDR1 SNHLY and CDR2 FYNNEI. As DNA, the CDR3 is TGTGCCAGCAGGCAGGGGTGGAGCACCGGGGAGCTGTTTTTT. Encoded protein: CASRQGWSTGELFF.

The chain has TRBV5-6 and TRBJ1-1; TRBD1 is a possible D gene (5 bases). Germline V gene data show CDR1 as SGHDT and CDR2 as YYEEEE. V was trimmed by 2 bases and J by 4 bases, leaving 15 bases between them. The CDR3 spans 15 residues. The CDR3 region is CASSLPGLSATEAFF. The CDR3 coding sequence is TGTGCCAGCAGCTTACCAGGGCTTTCGGCCACTGAAGCTTTCTTT.

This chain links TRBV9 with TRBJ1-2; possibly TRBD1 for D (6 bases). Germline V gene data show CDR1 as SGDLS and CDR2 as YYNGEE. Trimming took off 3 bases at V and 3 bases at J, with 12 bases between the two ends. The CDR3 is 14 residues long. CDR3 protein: CASSGTGLDYGYTF. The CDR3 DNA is TGTGCCAGCAGCGGCACAGGGTTGGACTATGGCTACACCTTC.

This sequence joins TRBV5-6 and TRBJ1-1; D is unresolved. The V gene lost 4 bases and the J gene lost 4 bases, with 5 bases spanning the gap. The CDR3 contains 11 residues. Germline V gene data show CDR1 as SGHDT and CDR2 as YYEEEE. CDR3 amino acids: CASSGVTEAFF. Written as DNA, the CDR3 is TGTGCCAGCAGCGGGGTCACTGAAGCTTTCTTT.